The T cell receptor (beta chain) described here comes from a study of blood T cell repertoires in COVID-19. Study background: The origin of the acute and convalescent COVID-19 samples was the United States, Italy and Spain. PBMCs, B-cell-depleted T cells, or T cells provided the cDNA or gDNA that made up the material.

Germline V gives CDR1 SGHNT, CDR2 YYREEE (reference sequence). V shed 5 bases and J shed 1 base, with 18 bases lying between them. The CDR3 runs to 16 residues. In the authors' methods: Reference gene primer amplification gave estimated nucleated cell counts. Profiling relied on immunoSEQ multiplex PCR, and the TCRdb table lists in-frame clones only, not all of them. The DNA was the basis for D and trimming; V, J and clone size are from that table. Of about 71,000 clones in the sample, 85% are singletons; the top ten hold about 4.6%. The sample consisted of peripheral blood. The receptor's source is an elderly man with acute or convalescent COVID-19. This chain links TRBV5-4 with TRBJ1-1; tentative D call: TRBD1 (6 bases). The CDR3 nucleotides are TGTGCCAGCAGACCGCCCAGGGGCGATGCGAACACTGAAGCTTTCTTT. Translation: CASRPPRGDANTEAFF.